A single sample is the source of the 26 T cell receptor beta chains below, sequenced in a study of blood T cell repertoires in COVID-19 (dated by TCRdb to the early 2020s). The library was produced with the immunoSEQ multiplex PCR assay. The table comes from immuneACCESS by way of TCRdb, which keeps in-frame sequences with V and J called. Part of the clones is missing from these tables; in studies checked, under half for an unresolved V gene and the rest for unknown reasons. The table for this sample lists more than 95,000 clones; approximately 85% of them were counted only once. The ten largest clones represent 4% to 5.5% of the sample. Sequenced material: peripheral blood. These receptors all come from a man aged 60 to 69 with acute or convalescent COVID-19.

The chain is built from TRBV15 and TRBJ2-5; 7 bases are a match to TRBD1. The CDR3 covers 18 residues. CDR1 and CDR2 from the germline V gene are LNHNV and YYDKDF (reference sequence). Trimming took 1 base from V and 2 from J; bases not matched to a gene: 13. The CDR3 DNA follows: TGTGCCACCAGCAGAGCTCACAGGGGTTTGAACCAACAAGAGACCCAGTACTTC. Translation: CATSRAHRGLNQQETQYF.

The genes are TRBV15 and TRBJ1-1, with D hard to call. The CDR3 is made up of 15 amino acids. V gave up 0 bases and J gave up 0 bases, with 8 bases separating them. Germline-derived CDR1 and CDR2 are LNHNV and YYDKDF (reference sequence). The CDR3 here is CATSRDYQVNTEAFF. CDR3 nucleotide sequence: TGTGCCACCAGCAGAGATTATCAGGTGAACACTGAAGCTTTCTTT.

The chain links TRBV2 to TRBJ1-2, with no clear D. This CDR3 spans 16 amino acids. The ends were cut back, 6 bases at V and 0 bases at J, with 17 bases in the middle. The V gene's germline CDR1 is SNHLY and CDR2 FYNNEI. CDR3 sequence: CASSDPSLTANYGYTF. The CDR3 region has the DNA TGTGCCAGCAGCGATCCTAGCTTGACGGCTAACTATGGCTACACCTTC.

The chain links TRBV19 to TRBJ2-1, with 7 nucleotides matching TRBD2. Germline CDR1 reads LNHDA; CDR2 reads SQIVND (reference sequence). The CDR3 spans 13 residues. The ends lost 5 bases at V and 10 bases at J; junction bases unmatched: 8. In DNA, the CDR3 is TGTGCCAGTAGTTCCCAGATGGGAGGGGAGCAGTTCTTC. Protein: CASSSQMGGEQFF. The full variable domain, with the rest looked up from reference TRBV19 and TRBJ2-1, is DGGITQSPKYLFRKEGQNVTLSCEQNLNHDAMYWYRQDPGQGLRLIYYSQIVNDFQKGDIAEGYSVSREKKESFPLTVTSAQKNPTAFYLCASSSQMGGEQFFGPGTRLTVL.

This chain joins TRBV6-4 and TRBJ2-3; D may be TRBD2 (5 bases). The V gene lost 8 bases and the J gene lost 1 base, with 13 bases spanning the gap. The V gene's germline CDR1 is MRHNA and CDR2 SNTAGT. The CDR3 loop spans 14 amino acids. The CDR3 DNA is TGTGCCAGCTCAACTAGGTCCGGCACAGATACGCAGTATTTT. Encoded protein: CASSTRSGTDTQYF.

The rearrangement uses TRBV6-6 and TRBJ2-2, with TRBD2 matching over 12 bases. The germline CDR1 and CDR2 sequences are MNHNY and SVGAGI (reference sequence). The CDR3 has 18 residues. After removal of 5 bases from V and 2 bases from J, the junction contained 9 bases not matched to a gene. The CDR3 sequence is CASSPRQTSGRNTGELFF. The CDR3 DNA follows: TGTGCCAGCAGTCCCAGACAGACTAGCGGGAGAAACACCGGGGAGCTGTTTTTT.

This chain uses TRBV19 with TRBJ2-5; D is perhaps TRBD1 (6 bases). The CDR3 sequence is 14 residues long. V dropped 1 base and J dropped 5 bases, with 11 bases sitting between them. Germline assignment: CDR1 LNHDA and CDR2 SQIVND (reference sequence). The CDR3 loop is CASSIVQGTETQYF. DNA of the CDR3: TGTGCCAGTAGTATAGTTCAGGGGACGGAGACCCAGTACTTC.

The V and J genes are TRBV4-1 and TRBJ1-2; D is undetermined. Deletions cut 0 bases from V and 2 bases from J, with 10 bases between. CDR1 MGHRA and CDR2 YSYEKL come from the germline V gene. This CDR3 is built from 15 residues. CDR3 loop: CASSQESNRNYGYTF. The CDR3 DNA reads TGCGCCAGCAGCCAAGAAAGCAACCGCAACTATGGCTACACCTTC.

The V gene is TRBV6-5, the J gene TRBJ1-3; D is uncertain. Germline CDR1 MNHEY, CDR2 SVGAGI. CDR3 length: 15 residues. The ends were cut back, 6 bases at V and 0 bases at J, with 12 bases in the middle. CDR3 sequence (DNA): TGTGCCAGCAGCCCCGACCGGAGCTCTGGAAACACCATATATTTT. This codes for CASSPDRSSGNTIYF.

CDR3 DNA sequence: TGTGCCAGCAGTTTGCTCGGGGGGAGCCAAGAGACCCAGTACTTC. Its translation is CASSLLGGSQETQYF. The chain recombines TRBV6-2 or TRBV6-3 with TRBJ2-5, with TRBD2 matching 7 bases. V was clipped by 4 bases and J by 1 base; unmatched bases: 6. Germline CDR1 is MNHEY and CDR2 is SVGEGT. The CDR3 is made up of 15 amino acids.

The chain joins TRBV7-2 to TRBJ1-4; 9 bases match TRBD1. Unmatched junction bases numbered 4, after V lost 4 bases and J lost 1 base. Germline V gives CDR1 SGHTA, CDR2 FQGNSA. The CDR3 is 16 residues long. The CDR3 DNA reads TGTGCCAGCAGCTCCCGACAGGGGGGAACTAATGAAAAACTGTTTTTT. It is translated as CASSSRQGGTNEKLFF.

The chain recombines TRBV11-3 with TRBJ2-3, with D possibly matching TRBD2 (5 bases). V was pared by 4 bases and J by 3 bases, with 17 bases between. The germline gives CDR1 SGHNT, CDR2 YENEEA. The CDR3 contains 16 residues. The CDR3 DNA is TGTGCCAGCAGCTCCAGCGGACGGGGTTGGACAGATACGCAGTATTTT. Its translation is CASSSSGRGWTDTQYF.

CDR3 sequence (DNA): TGTGCCAGCACCCTTAGGGCGGGCTCTGGAAACACCATATATTTT. It yields the protein CASTLRAGSGNTIYF. The chain uses TRBV7-6 and TRBJ1-3; no firm D call. The CDR3 is made up of 15 amino acids. V lost 7 bases to trimming and J lost 0 bases, with 13 bases between them. The germline V gene encodes CDR1 SGHVS and CDR2 FNYEAQ. Full variable domain (missing parts from reference TRBV7-6 and TRBJ1-3): GAGVSQSPRYKVTKRGQDVALRCDPISGHVSLYWYRQALGQGPEFLTYFNYEAQQDKSGLPNDRFSAERPEGSISTLTIQRTEQRDSAMYRCASTLRAGSGNTIYFGEGSWLTVV.

CDR3 sequence reads: CASSSPGQMNTEAFF. The CDR3 DNA follows: TGTGCCAGCAGTTCCCCAGGACAGATGAACACTGAAGCTTTCTTT. The gene calls are TRBV28 and TRBJ1-1, with D perhaps TRBD1 (6 bases). V shed 4 bases and J shed 0 bases, with 12 bases lying between them. The CDR3 consists of 15 residues. Germline CDR1 MDHEN, CDR2 SYDVKM.

CDR3 DNA sequence: TGTGCCAGCAGTCAGGGTAGTGGCTACACCTTC. It encodes CASSQGSGYTF. The J gene is TRBJ1-2, the V gene TRBV12-3 or TRBV12-4, with D possibly matching TRBD1 (5 bases). Trimming took 5 bases from V and 7 from J, leaving 8 bases between them. The CDR3 consists of 11 residues.

The chain has TRBV11-2 and TRBJ2-1, with a weak D call TRBD2 (7 bases). Germline V gene lookup returns CDR1 SGHAT and CDR2 FQNNGV. This CDR3 has 13 residues. The V end lost 7 bases, the J end lost 7 bases, and 14 bases lay between the germline ends. In DNA, the CDR3 is TGTGCCAGCACGGCGGGGGCGGGAAATGAGCAGTTCTTC. Translated: CASTAGAGNEQFF.

In this sample, this clone turned up a few times. V is TRBV6-6 and J is TRBJ1-1; D ambiguous. CDR3 length: 13 amino acids. V dropped 2 bases and J dropped 10 bases, with 14 bases sitting between them. Germline CDR1 is MNHNY and CDR2 is SVGAGI (reference sequence). In DNA, the CDR3 is TGTGCCAGCAGTTACACTACCGGGGATGGAGCTTTCTTT. This encodes CASSYTTGDGAFF.

This chain joins TRBV5-1 and TRBJ1-1; D is possibly TRBD1 (6 bases). V shed 4 bases and J shed 6 bases, with 10 bases lying between them. The CDR3 covers 12 residues. Germline V gene lookup returns CDR1 SGHRS and CDR2 YFSETQ. The CDR3 sequence: CASSQQGSEAFF. The CDR3 coding sequence is TGCGCCAGCAGCCAACAGGGATCTGAAGCTTTCTTT.

The chain joins TRBV30 to TRBJ1-2; perhaps TRBD1 as D (6 bases). This CDR3 contains 13 residues. Germline CDR1 reads GTSNPN; CDR2 reads SVGIG (reference sequence). V gave up 3 bases and J gave up 7 bases, with 15 bases separating them. CDR3 protein: CAWSRQVLGGYTF. Here the CDR3 DNA reads TGTGCCTGGAGCCGACAGGTGCTCGGTGGCTACACCTTC.

The chain uses TRBV2 and TRBJ1-2, with TRBD1 identical over 7 bases. Germline V gives CDR1 SNHLY, CDR2 FYNNEI. The CDR3 is made up of 13 amino acids. After removal of 6 bases from V and 3 bases from J, the junction contained 4 bases not matched to a gene. Here the CDR3 DNA reads TGTGCCAGCAGGAAAGACAGGGACTATGGCTACACCTTC. Translation: CASRKDRDYGYTF.

The table lists this clone with a few counts. This chain connects TRBV4-2 to TRBJ1-4, with D possibly TRBD1 on 5 matching bases. Germline CDR1 is LGHNA and CDR2 is YNFKEQ. Trimming took 0 bases from V and 2 from J, leaving 10 bases between them. This CDR3 spans 16 amino acids. The CDR3 nucleotides read TGTGCCAGCAGCCAAGATAGGGGTGGCACTAATGAAAAACTGTTTTTT. Protein product: CASSQDRGGTNEKLFF.

The chain joins TRBV5-1 to TRBJ1-2; D is unresolved. Trimming cost V 2 bases and J 5 bases, with 13 bases left between them. This CDR3 comprises 14 residues. The germline V gene has CDR1 SGHRS and CDR2 YFSETQ. This CDR3 reads CASSFGSLGYGYTF. The CDR3 DNA reads as TGCGCCAGCAGCTTCGGGTCCCTCGGGTATGGCTACACCTTC. Drawing the rest from reference TRBV5-1 and TRBJ1-2, the complete variable domain is KAGVTQTPRYLIKTRGQQVTLSCSPISGHRSVSWYQQTPGQGLQFLFEYFSETQRNKGNFPGRFSGRQFSNSRSEMNVSTLELGDSALYLCASSFGSLGYGYTFGSGTRLTVV.

This chain connects TRBV5-1 to TRBJ1-1; D uncertain. This CDR3 has 15 amino acids. The germline gives CDR1 SGHRS, CDR2 YFSETQ. Trimming stripped 4 bases from V and 4 bases from J, with 17 bases between. CDR3 residues: CASSLGTALGTEAFF. The CDR3, as DNA: TGCGCCAGCAGCCTCGGTACAGCCCTTGGCACTGAAGCTTTCTTT.

The rearrangement joins TRBV28 to TRBJ1-1; D uncertain. CDR1 and CDR2 from the germline V gene are MDHEN and SYDVKM. The CDR3 consists of 14 residues. Deletions cut 1 base from V and 3 bases from J, with 9 bases between. Here the CDR3 DNA reads TGTGCCAGCAGTTTATCAACAGTCCACACTGAAGCTTTCTTT. This sequence encodes CASSLSTVHTEAFF.

The rearrangement links TRBV3-1 (or the pseudogene TRBV3-2) to TRBJ2-7; D is perhaps TRBD1 (5 bases). The CDR3 length is 13 residues. Trimming pared 6 bases from V and 0 bases from J, leaving 9 bases between. CDR1 LGHDT and CDR2 YNNKEL come from the germline V gene (reference sequence). This CDR3 reads CASSTQGSYEQYF. The CDR3 DNA is TGTGCCAGCAGTACGCAGGGCTCCTACGAGCAGTACTTC.

The V gene is TRBV6-1, the J gene TRBJ2-5, with 10 bases matching TRBD2. The CDR3 sequence is 16 residues long. CDR1 is MNHNS, CDR2 SASEGT, per germline. Trimming took 4 bases from V and 5 from J; bases not matched to a gene: 10. CDR3 DNA: TGTGCCAGCAGTGCAATAAGAGCGGGGGGGCAGGAGACCCAGTACTTC. This encodes CASSAIRAGGQETQYF.